A single T cell receptor (beta chain) is shown here with its context. The antigen is not known. The study ran its PCR with 60 Vbeta and 13 Jbeta primers. In the original processing: There were about 80 million unique TCR beta chains by a later count, and approximately 10 million of them were shared. TCRdb keeps only in-frame clones here, not all; method: immunoSEQ multiplex PCR. V and J calls and clone size are given by that table; D and trimming were obtained from the DNA. Among 100,000 to 150,000 clones listed, roughly 80% were seen once. This sample was included in a study of cytomegalovirus exposure and HLA in healthy donors. With 3 bases removed from V and 0 bases from J, the gap between germline ends came to 8 bases. The CDR3 has 14 residues. CDR1 and CDR2 from the germline V gene are LGHNA and YNFKEQ. Whole-study results and caveats: Most subjects had HLA-A and HLA-B alleles reportedly predicted accurately by TCR beta sequences. Sequencing had likely introduced a cluster of highly shared sequence variants as an artifact. The listing of 150 or so TCR beta chains classed them as cytomegalovirus-associated.

The chain recombines TRBV4-2 with TRBJ1-1; no clear D gene. The origin of this receptor is a woman between 45 and 65 years old in good health and CMV-seronegative. The specimen sequenced was PBMCs. CDR3 DNA sequence: TGTGCCAGCAGCCAGCCGGAGATGAACACTGAAGCTTTCTTT. Translation gives CASSQPEMNTEAFF.